Below, 8 T cell receptor beta chains from the same sample are listed, as sequenced in a study of vaccination effects on CD4 cells after COVID-19. Their target antigens are unknown. The table came from immunoSEQ multiplex PCR; TCRdb's copy has only in-frame clones and leaves some out. Of roughly 56,000 clones listed, 55% to 85% were seen once; the top ten hold around 1.2%. Antigen-specific CD4+ T cell clonotypes were called by their expansion after viral peptide-pool culture in ViraFEST. CD4+ T cell isolation took place after 10 days of culture. All study participants received two doses of BNT162b2 or mRNA-1273 vaccine. The input for sequencing was CD4+ T cells from PBMCs cultured with HCoV-229E spike peptides, taken after COVID-19 vaccination. Receptor source: a human donor who received a COVID-19 vaccine.

V and J are TRBV18 and TRBJ2-2, with D tentatively TRBD1 (6 bases). V shed 6 bases and J shed 2 bases, with 25 bases lying between them. The CDR3 totals 19 residues. The V gene's germline CDR1 is KGHSH and CDR2 LQKENI. The CDR3 DNA reads as TGTGCCAGCTCGAATTCTCCGGGACAACGAGCTTTCAACACCGGGGAGCTGTTTTTT. Protein: CASSNSPGQRAFNTGELFF.

The chain links TRBV11-2 to TRBJ2-5; D gene unclear. The CDR3 contains 13 residues. With 2 bases removed from V and 5 bases from J, the gap between germline ends came to 9 bases. The germline CDR1 and CDR2 sequences are SGHAT and FQNNGV. The CDR3 is CASSLRNGETQYF. In DNA, the CDR3 is TGTGCCAGCAGCTTACGGAACGGGGAGACCCAGTACTTC.

The V and J genes are TRBV9 and TRBJ1-1; D is unresolved. There are 12 residues in the CDR3. Germline CDR1 is SGDLS and CDR2 is YYNGEE. Trimming took 1 base from V and 7 from J, leaving 8 bases between them. CDR3 in amino acids: CASSVFGGEAFF. The CDR3 DNA is TGTGCCAGCAGCGTATTTGGAGGTGAAGCTTTCTTT.

The chain employs TRBV6-5 and TRBJ2-1; tentative D call: TRBD2 (6 bases). The V end was cut by 6 bases, the J end by 7 bases, with 19 bases between. The germline CDR1 and CDR2 sequences are MNHEY and SVGAGI. The CDR3 totals 15 residues. In nucleotides, the CDR3 is TGTGCCAGCAGCTATAATCGGGACTCCACAAATGAGCAGTTCTTC. Its translation: CASSYNRDSTNEQFF.

The rearrangement uses TRBV5-6 and TRBJ1-4, with unresolved D. The germline V gene encodes CDR1 SGHDT and CDR2 YYEEEE. Deletions cut 0 bases from V and 7 bases from J, with 16 bases between. There are 16 residues in the CDR3. DNA for the CDR3: TGTGCCAGCAGCTTGGGAGGCGCAGGAGGAGGTGAAAAACTGTTTTTT. Amino acid sequence: CASSLGGAGGGEKLFF. The entire variable domain, with the rest obtained from reference TRBV5-6 and TRBJ1-4, is as follows: DAGVTQSPTHLIKTRGQQVTLRCSPKSGHDTVSWYQQALGQGPQFIFQYYEEEERQRGNFPDRFSGHQFPNYSSELNVNALLLGDSALYLCASSLGGAGGGEKLFFGSGTQLSVL.

Here the CDR3 reads CASSFEGDTEAFF. The CDR3 DNA sequence: TGTGCCAGCAGTTTTGAGGGGGACACTGAAGCTTTCTTT. This rearrangement joins TRBV28 to TRBJ1-1; D might be TRBD1 (6 bases). CDR3 length: 13 amino acids. Germline CDR1 reads MDHEN; CDR2 reads SYDVKM. V dropped 3 bases and J dropped 3 bases, with 8 bases sitting between them. Combining the CDR3 with reference TRBV28 and TRBJ1-1 gives the whole variable domain DVKVTQSSRYLVKRTGEKVFLECVQDMDHENMFWYRQDPGLGLRLIYFSYDVKMKEKGDIPEGYSVSREKKERFSLILESASTNQTSMYLCASSFEGDTEAFFGQGTRLTVV.

This chain connects TRBV28 to TRBJ2-2; 11 bases agree with TRBD1. The CDR3 has 16 amino acids. Trimming took 3 bases from V and 4 from J; bases not matched to a gene: 4. Germline assignment: CDR1 MDHEN and CDR2 SYDVKM. In nucleotides, the CDR3 is TGTGCCAGCAGTTTCACGGGGACAGGGGGCACCGGGGAGCTGTTTTTT. This translates into CASSFTGTGGTGELFF.

This clone was counted ten times or more. This sequence joins TRBV3-1 (or the pseudogene TRBV3-2) and TRBJ2-3, with TRBD2 identical over 14 bases. The CDR3 runs to 17 residues. V lost 1 base, J lost 5 bases, and 5 bases stayed unmatched. CDR1 is LGHDT and CDR2 is YNNKEL in the germline V gene (reference sequence). CDR3 nucleotide sequence: TGTGCCAGCAGCCAAGGACTAGCGGGGGGGCATGGAGATACGCAGTATTTT. This gives the protein CASSQGLAGGHGDTQYF.